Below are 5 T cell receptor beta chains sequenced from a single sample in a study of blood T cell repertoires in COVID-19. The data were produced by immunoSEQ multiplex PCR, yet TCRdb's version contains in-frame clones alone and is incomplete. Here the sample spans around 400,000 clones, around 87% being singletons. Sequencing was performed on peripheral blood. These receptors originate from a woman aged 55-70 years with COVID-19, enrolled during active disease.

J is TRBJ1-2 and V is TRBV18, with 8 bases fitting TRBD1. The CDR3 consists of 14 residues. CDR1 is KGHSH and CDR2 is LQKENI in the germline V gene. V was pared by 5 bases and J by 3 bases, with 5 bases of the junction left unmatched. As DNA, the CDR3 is TGTGCCAGCTCAGCCAGGGGGCGAGACTATGGCTACACCTTC. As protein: CASSARGRDYGYTF.

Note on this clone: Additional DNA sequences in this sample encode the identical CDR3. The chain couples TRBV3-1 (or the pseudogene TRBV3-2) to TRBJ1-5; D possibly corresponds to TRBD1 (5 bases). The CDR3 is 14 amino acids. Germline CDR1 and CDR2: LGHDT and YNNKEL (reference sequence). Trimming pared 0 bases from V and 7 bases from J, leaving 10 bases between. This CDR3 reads CASSQDRVGQPQHF. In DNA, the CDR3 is TGTGCCAGCAGCCAAGACAGGGTTGGGCAGCCCCAGCATTTT.

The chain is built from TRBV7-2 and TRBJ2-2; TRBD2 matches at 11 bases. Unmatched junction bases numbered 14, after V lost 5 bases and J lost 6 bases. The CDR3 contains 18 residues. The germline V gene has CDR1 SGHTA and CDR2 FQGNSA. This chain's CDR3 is CASSPDLGLAGGPGELFF. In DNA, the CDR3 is TGTGCCAGCAGCCCCGACCTCGGGTTAGCGGGGGGGCCCGGGGAGCTGTTTTTT.

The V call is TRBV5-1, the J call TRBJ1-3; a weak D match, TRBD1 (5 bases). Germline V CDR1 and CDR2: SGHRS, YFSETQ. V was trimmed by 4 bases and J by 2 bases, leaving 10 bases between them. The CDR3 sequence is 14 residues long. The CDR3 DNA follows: TGCGCCAGCAGCCTCTCAGGGACTGGAAACACCATATATTTT. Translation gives CASSLSGTGNTIYF.

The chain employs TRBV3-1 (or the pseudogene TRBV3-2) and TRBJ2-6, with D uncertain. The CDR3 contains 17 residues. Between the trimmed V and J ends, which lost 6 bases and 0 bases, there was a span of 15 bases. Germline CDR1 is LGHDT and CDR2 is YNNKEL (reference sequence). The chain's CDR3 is CASSPSITGSGANVLTF. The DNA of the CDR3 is TGTGCCAGCAGTCCCTCTATAACGGGCTCTGGGGCCAACGTCCTGACTTTC.